This section outlines one T cell receptor beta chain sequence together with its context. Its antigen is not identified. cDNA was made in eight separate reactions per sample. TCRdb reworked the 5' RACE reads into one entry per CDR3 protein, no DNA. This sample's table has approximately 120,000 distinct CDR3 sequences. The record originates from a study of monozygotic twins with inflammatory bowel disease. Overall study findings and caveats: The analysis did not separate different T cell subtypes. There were differing immunosuppressive treatments, which may have added variability to patient repertoires.

Sequenced sample: blood. The receptor's source is a human donor with ulcerative colitis or Crohn's disease, or a healthy co-twin of an affected twin (not recorded which).

CDR3 loop: CASMERIGPTYEQYF. The V gene is TRBV5-1, the J gene TRBJ2-7. CDR3 size: 15 residues. Germline values: CDR1 SGHRS, CDR2 YFSETQ.